These 8 T cell receptor beta chains were sequenced from one sample in a study of OX40 agonist ivuxolimab in advanced cancers. Assay: immunoSEQ multiplex PCR; the TCRdb copy retains only in-frame clones and omits some. The sample holds more than 25,000 clones; 65% to 90% are singletons and the top ten take about 30%. The source was CD4+ or CD8+ T cells sorted from blood, collected in a trial of the OX40 agonist ivuxolimab. The receptors come from an adult with an advanced solid tumor such as melanoma, head and neck, liver or kidney cancer.

J is TRBJ2-3 and V is TRBV10-3; D not certain. This CDR3 region has 11 residues. V was shortened by 6 bases and J by 2 bases, with 3 bases between the two germline ends. Per the germline V gene, CDR1 is ENHRY and CDR2 is SYGVKD. CDR3 in amino acids: CAIRDTDTQYF. For the CDR3, the DNA is TGTGCCATCAGGGACACAGATACGCAGTATTTT.

This sequence joins TRBV11-2 and TRBJ1-2; 11 nucleotides align to TRBD1. Trimming at V came to 1 base and at J to 4 bases, leaving 2 bases not matched to a gene. The CDR3 totals 15 residues. Per germline, CDR1 SGHAT and CDR2 FQNNGV. The CDR3 DNA follows: TGTGCCAGCAGCTTAGGGACAGGGGGCGTCTATGGCTACACCTTC. It is translated as CASSLGTGGVYGYTF.

The chain recombines TRBV4-1 with TRBJ2-1; D remains ambiguous. The CDR3 spans 14 residues. The V end lost 1 base, the J end lost 4 bases, and 8 bases lay between the germline ends. Germline V gives CDR1 MGHRA, CDR2 YSYEKL. CDR3 loop: CASSQGVLYNEQFF. The CDR3 DNA sequence: TGCGCCAGCAGCCAAGGCGTGCTTTACAATGAGCAGTTCTTC.

The rearrangement links TRBV9 to TRBJ2-1; 9 bases are shared with TRBD2. With 0 bases clipped from V and 6 bases from J, the junction kept 4 bases outside the gene matches. In germline, CDR1 is SGDLS, CDR2 YYNGEE. The CDR3 is made up of 15 amino acids. The CDR3 here is CASSVAGGGANEQFF. As DNA, the CDR3 is TGTGCCAGCAGCGTAGCTGGCGGGGGGGCCAATGAGCAGTTCTTC.

This clone was found once. The V call is TRBV6-6, the J call TRBJ2-5; 8 bases agree with TRBD2. Losses at the gene ends were 4 bases for V and 1 base for J; bases not matched to a gene: 2. The CDR3 runs 14 residues. The germline CDR1 and CDR2 sequences are MNHNY and SVGAGI (reference sequence). The CDR3 protein is CASSSLAVQETQYF. DNA of the CDR3: TGTGCCAGCAGTTCACTAGCGGTCCAAGAGACCCAGTACTTC.

The chain combines TRBV5-1 with TRBJ2-1; 8 bases map to TRBD1. Germline V gene data show CDR1 as SGHRS and CDR2 as YFSETQ. The CDR3 covers 15 residues. The V gene end was trimmed by 3 bases and the J gene end by 7 bases; junction bases not matched to a gene: 9. This CDR3 is CASSSSRTGNNEQFF. The CDR3 nucleotides read TGCGCCAGCAGCTCCTCCCGGACAGGGAATAATGAGCAGTTCTTC.

The chain uses TRBV4-1 and TRBJ2-2; weak D call: TRBD1 (6 bases). V was cut by 4 bases and J by 4 bases, with 7 bases left in between. This CDR3 has 13 residues. Germline values: CDR1 MGHRA, CDR2 YSYEKL. CDR3 nucleotide sequence: TGCGCCAGCAGCCCACAGGGCACCGGGGAGCTGTTTTTT. Encoded protein: CASSPQGTGELFF.

The rearrangement links TRBV28 to TRBJ2-3; 10 bases agree with TRBD2. This CDR3 spans 15 amino acids. The V and J ends lost 2 bases and 6 bases, in that order; junction bases with no gene match: 5. Germline values: CDR1 MDHEN, CDR2 SYDVKM. This CDR3 is CASSLTSGMGDTQYF. The CDR3 DNA reads TGTGCCAGCAGTTTAACTAGCGGGATGGGGGATACGCAGTATTTT. Based on the CDR3 plus reference TRBV28 and TRBJ2-3, the full variable domain is DVKVTQSSRYLVKRTGEKVFLECVQDMDHENMFWYRQDPGLGLRLIYFSYDVKMKEKGDIPEGYSVSREKKERFSLILESASTNQTSMYLCASSLTSGMGDTQYFGPGTRLTVL.